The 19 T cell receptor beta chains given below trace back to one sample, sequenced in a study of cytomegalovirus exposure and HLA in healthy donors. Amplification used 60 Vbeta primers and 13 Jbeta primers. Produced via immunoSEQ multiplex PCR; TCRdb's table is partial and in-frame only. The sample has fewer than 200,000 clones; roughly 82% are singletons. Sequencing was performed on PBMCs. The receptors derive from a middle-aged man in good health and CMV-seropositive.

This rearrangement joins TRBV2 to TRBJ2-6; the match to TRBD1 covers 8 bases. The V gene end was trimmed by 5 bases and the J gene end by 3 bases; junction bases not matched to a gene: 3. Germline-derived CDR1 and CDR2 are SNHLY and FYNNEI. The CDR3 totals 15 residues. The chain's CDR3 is CASSPGGNGANVLTF. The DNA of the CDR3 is TGTGCCAGCAGTCCAGGGGGCAATGGGGCCAACGTCCTGACTTTC.

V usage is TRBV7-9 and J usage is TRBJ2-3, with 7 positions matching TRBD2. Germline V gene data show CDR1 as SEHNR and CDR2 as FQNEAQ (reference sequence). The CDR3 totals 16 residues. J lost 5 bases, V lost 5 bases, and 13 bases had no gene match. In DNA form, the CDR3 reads TGTGCCAGCAGCGAAAGACTAGCCGCAAATATAGATACGCAGTATTTT. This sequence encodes CASSERLAANIDTQYF.

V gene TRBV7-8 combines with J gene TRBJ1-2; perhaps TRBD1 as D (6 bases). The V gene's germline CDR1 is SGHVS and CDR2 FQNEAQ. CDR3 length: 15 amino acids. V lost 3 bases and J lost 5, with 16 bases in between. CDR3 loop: CASSFHQGSGYGYTF. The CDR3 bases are TGTGCCAGCAGCTTTCATCAGGGGTCAGGATATGGCTACACCTTC.

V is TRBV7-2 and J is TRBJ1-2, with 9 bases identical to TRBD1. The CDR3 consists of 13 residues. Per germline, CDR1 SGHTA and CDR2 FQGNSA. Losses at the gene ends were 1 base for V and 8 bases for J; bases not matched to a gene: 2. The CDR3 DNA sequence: TGTGCCAGCAGCTTAGGGACAGGGGTAGGCTACACCTTC. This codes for CASSLGTGVGYTF. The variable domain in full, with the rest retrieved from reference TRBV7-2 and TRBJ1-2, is GAGVSQSPSNKVTEKGKDVELRCDPISGHTALYWYRQSLGQGLEFLIYFQGNSAPDKSGLPSDRFSAERTGGSVSTLTIQRTQQEDSAVYLCASSLGTGVGYTFGSGTRLTVV.

For the CDR3, the DNA is TGTGCCAGCAGCGTAGGGGGCAGTTCTGGAAACACCATATATTTT. Translating gives CASSVGGSSGNTIYF. The chain links TRBV9 to TRBJ1-3, with a possible D match to TRBD1 (5 bases). V dropped 0 bases and J dropped 1 base, with 8 bases sitting between them. The CDR3 length is 15 residues. Germline V gene sequence: CDR1 SGDLS, CDR2 YYNGEE.

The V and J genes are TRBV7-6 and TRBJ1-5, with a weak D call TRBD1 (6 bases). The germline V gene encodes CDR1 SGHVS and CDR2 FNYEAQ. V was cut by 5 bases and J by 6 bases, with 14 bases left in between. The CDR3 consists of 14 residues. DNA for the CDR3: TGTGCCAGCAGCCCGGACAGAGGGAGTCAGCCCCAGCATTTT. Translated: CASSPDRGSQPQHF.

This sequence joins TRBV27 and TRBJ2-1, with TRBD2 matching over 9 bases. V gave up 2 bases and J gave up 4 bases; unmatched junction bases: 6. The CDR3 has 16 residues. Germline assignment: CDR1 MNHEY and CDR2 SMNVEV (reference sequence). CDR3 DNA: TGTGCCAGCAGTTTAGCGACTAGCGGTACATACAATGAGCAGTTCTTC. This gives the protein CASSLATSGTYNEQFF.

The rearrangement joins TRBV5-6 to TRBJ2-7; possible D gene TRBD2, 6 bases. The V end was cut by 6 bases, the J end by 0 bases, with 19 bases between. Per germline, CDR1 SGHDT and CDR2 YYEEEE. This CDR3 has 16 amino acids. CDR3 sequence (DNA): TGTGCCAGCACCAGGGCACTAGCCACTTACTCCTACGAGCAGTACTTC. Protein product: CASTRALATYSYEQYF.

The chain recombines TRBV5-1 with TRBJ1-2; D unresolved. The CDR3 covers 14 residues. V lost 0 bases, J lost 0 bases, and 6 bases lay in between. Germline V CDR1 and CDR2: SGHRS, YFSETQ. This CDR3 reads CASSLELSNYGYTF. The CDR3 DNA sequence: TGCGCCAGCAGCTTGGAATTATCTAACTATGGCTACACCTTC.

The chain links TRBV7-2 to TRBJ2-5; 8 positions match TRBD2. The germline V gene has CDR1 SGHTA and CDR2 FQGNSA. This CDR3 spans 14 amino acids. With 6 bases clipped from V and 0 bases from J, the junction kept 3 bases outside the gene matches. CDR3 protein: CASSRGGDQETQYF. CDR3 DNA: TGTGCCAGCAGTCGGGGGGGGGACCAAGAGACCCAGTACTTC. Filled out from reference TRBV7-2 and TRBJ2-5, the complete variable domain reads GAGVSQSPSNKVTEKGKDVELRCDPISGHTALYWYRQSLGQGLEFLIYFQGNSAPDKSGLPSDRFSAERTGGSVSTLTIQRTQQEDSAVYLCASSRGGDQETQYFGPGTRLLVL.

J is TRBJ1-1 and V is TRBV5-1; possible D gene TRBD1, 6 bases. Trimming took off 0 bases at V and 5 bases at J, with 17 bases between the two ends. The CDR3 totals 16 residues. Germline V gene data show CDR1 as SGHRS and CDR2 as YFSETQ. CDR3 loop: CASSLGGQGLGTEAFF. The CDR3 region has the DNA TGCGCCAGCAGCTTGGGGGGGCAAGGGCTGGGGACTGAAGCTTTCTTT.

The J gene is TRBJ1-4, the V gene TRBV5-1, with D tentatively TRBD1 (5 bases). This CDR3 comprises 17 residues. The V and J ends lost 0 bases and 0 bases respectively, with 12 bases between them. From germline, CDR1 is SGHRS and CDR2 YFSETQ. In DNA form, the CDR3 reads TGCGCCAGCAGCTTGGTAGCCAGGGTATCAACTAATGAAAAACTGTTTTTT. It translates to CASSLVARVSTNEKLFF.

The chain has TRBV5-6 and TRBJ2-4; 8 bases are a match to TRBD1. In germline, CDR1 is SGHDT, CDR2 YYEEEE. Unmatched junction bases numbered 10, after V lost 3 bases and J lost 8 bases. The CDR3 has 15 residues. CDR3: CASSYSRQGSDIQYF. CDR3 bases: TGTGCCAGCAGCTACTCGAGACAGGGGAGTGACATTCAGTACTTC.

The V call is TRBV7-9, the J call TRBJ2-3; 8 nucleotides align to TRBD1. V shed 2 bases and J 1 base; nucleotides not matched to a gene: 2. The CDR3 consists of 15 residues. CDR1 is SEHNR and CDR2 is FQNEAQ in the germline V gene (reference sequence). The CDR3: CASSLTGQGTDTQYF. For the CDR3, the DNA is TGTGCCAGCAGCTTAACGGGACAGGGCACAGATACGCAGTATTTT.

Here the CDR3 reads CASSPKALSNTGELFF. The CDR3 bases are TGTGCCAGCAGCCCTAAGGCACTATCGAACACCGGGGAGCTGTTTTTT. J is TRBJ2-2 and V is TRBV7-3; D is undetermined. V was trimmed by 5 bases and J by 0 bases, leaving 13 bases between them. Germline V lookup: CDR1 SGHTA, CDR2 FQGTGA. CDR3 length equals 16 residues.

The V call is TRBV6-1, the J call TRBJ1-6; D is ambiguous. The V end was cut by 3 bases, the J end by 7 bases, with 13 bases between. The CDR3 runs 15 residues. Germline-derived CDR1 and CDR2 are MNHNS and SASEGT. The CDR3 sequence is CASSELAGVNSPLHF. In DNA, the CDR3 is TGTGCCAGCAGTGAGTTAGCGGGTGTGAATTCACCCCTCCACTTT.

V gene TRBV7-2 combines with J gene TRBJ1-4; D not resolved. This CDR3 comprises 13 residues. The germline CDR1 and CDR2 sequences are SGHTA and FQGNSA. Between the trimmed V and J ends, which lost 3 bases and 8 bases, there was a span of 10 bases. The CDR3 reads CASSFRGQEKLFF. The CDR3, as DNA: TGTGCCAGCAGCTTTCGAGGCCAAGAAAAACTGTTTTTT. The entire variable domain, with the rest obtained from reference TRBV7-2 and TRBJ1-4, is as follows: GAGVSQSPSNKVTEKGKDVELRCDPISGHTALYWYRQSLGQGLEFLIYFQGNSAPDKSGLPSDRFSAERTGGSVSTLTIQRTQQEDSAVYLCASSFRGQEKLFFGSGTQLSVL.

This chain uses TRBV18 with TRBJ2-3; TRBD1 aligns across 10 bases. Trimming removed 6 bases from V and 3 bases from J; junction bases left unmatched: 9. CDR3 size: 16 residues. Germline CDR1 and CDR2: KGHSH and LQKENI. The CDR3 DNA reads TGTGCCAGCTCGAGGACAGGGGGAGGTAGGACAGATACGCAGTATTTT. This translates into CASSRTGGGRTDTQYF.

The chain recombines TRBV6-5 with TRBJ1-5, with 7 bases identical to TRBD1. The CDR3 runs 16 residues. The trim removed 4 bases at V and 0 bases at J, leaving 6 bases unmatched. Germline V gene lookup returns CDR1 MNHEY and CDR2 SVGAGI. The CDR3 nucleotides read TGTGCCAGCAGTTCCACAGGGGCAGGTAGCAATCAGCCCCAGCATTTT. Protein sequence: CASSSTGAGSNQPQHF.